This entry lists 21 T cell receptor beta chains sequenced from one sample in a study of response to subunit inactivated influenza vaccine. TCRdb re-called the RT-PCR reads with MiXCR, one entry per CDR3 protein. The table lists around 470,000 distinct CDR3 sequences, around 7.9% of them singletons. Sequences were derived from PBMCs from blood, sampled 23 months after vaccination. Receptors originate from a man aged 50-75 years who received an inactivated influenza vaccine.

This clonotype was recorded a few times. J is TRBJ2-1 and V is TRBV18; D remains unclear. CDR3 length equals 12 residues. V lost 4 bases to trimming and J lost 4 bases, with 5 bases between them. CDR1 and CDR2 (germline): KGHSH, LQKENI. CDR3 protein: CASSHQYNEQFF. The CDR3 nucleotides are TGTGCCAGCTCACACCAGTACAATGAGCAGTTCTTC.

This clonotype has only a few counts. DNA for the CDR3: TGTGCCAGCAGTCTAATAGCAGCCGAGCTCACAGATACGCAGTATTTT. Encoded protein: CASSLIAAELTDTQYF. The V and J genes are TRBV27 and TRBJ2-3; D gene uncertain. CDR3 size: 16 residues. V was shortened by 5 bases and J by 2 bases, with 17 bases between the two germline ends. CDR1 MNHEY and CDR2 SMNVEV come from the germline V gene (reference sequence).

This clonotype has a handful of counts. The chain carries TRBV15 and TRBJ2-7; 7 bases are a match to TRBD2. This CDR3 has 15 residues. The V gene end was trimmed by 0 bases and the J gene end by 7 bases; junction bases not matched to a gene: 9. Germline V gene data show CDR1 as LNHNV and CDR2 as YYDKDF (reference sequence). Written as DNA, the CDR3 is TGTGCCACCAGCAGAGATCTGGGCGGGAGAGGGGAGCAGTACTTC. This codes for CATSRDLGGRGEQYF. The entire variable domain, with the rest obtained from reference TRBV15 and TRBJ2-7, is as follows: DAMVIQNPRYQVTQFGKPVTLSCSQTLNHNVMYWYQQKSSQAPKLLFHYYDKDFNNEADTPDNFQSRRPNTSFCFLDIRSPGLGDTAMYLCATSRDLGGRGEQYFGPGTRLTVT.

The chain carries TRBV24-1 and TRBJ2-1, with 9 bases fitting TRBD2. After removal of 5 bases from V and 2 bases from J, the junction contained 6 bases not matched to a gene. Germline V gene sequence: CDR1 KGHDR, CDR2 SFDVKD. This CDR3 has 16 residues. The CDR3 is CATSASSGDAYNEQFF. The CDR3 DNA reads TGTGCCACCAGTGCTTCTAGCGGGGACGCCTACAATGAGCAGTTCTTC.

This clonotype came up a few times. The chain is built from TRBV9 and TRBJ2-2; 8 positions agree with TRBD1. V was pared by 3 bases and J by 3 bases, with 7 bases of the junction left unmatched. Germline CDR1 SGDLS, CDR2 YYNGEE. CDR3 length equals 16 residues. The CDR3 bases are TGTGCCAGCAGCGGGGGACAGGCCCCCTACACCGGGGAGCTGTTTTTT. It yields the protein CASSGGQAPYTGELFF.

This clonotype has ten or more counts. This sequence joins TRBV20-1 and TRBJ2-5; 9 bases fit TRBD2. With V trimmed by 6 bases and J by 3 bases, 8 bases remained unmatched. The germline V gene encodes CDR1 DFQATT and CDR2 SNEGSKA (reference sequence). The CDR3 extends over 14 amino acids. In DNA, the CDR3 is TGCAGTGCGAGTAACCCTAGCGGGAAAGAGACCCAGTACTTC. This encodes CSASNPSGKETQYF.

This clonotype was seen more than once but under ten times. V usage is TRBV7-2 and J usage is TRBJ1-2; D is unclear. From germline, CDR1 is SGHTA and CDR2 FQGNSA. Trimming stripped 5 bases from V and 6 bases from J, with 13 bases between. The CDR3 spans 13 residues. The CDR3 DNA reads TGTGCCAGCAGCGCAGGAGCAGTGGATGGCTACACCTTC. Protein product: CASSAGAVDGYTF. The full variable domain, completed using reference TRBV7-2 and TRBJ1-2, is GAGVSQSPSNKVTEKGKDVELRCDPISGHTALYWYRQSLGQGLEFLIYFQGNSAPDKSGLPSDRFSAERTGGSVSTLTIQRTQQEDSAVYLCASSAGAVDGYTFGSGTRLTVV.

This clonotype was seen at least ten times. The V call is TRBV2, the J call TRBJ2-2; the D is unclear. Germline CDR1 reads SNHLY; CDR2 reads FYNNEI. V was trimmed by 2 bases and J by 1 base, leaving 5 bases between them. The CDR3 runs 14 residues. The CDR3 sequence: CASSEFRNTGELFF. DNA for the CDR3: TGTGCCAGCAGTGAATTCCGGAACACCGGGGAGCTGTTTTTT.

This clonotype came up a few times. The rearrangement uses TRBV20-1 and TRBJ1-5; D ambiguous. In germline, CDR1 is DFQATT, CDR2 SNEGSKA (reference sequence). V shed 6 bases and J shed 0 bases, with 12 bases lying between them. The CDR3 length is 14 residues. The CDR3 loop reads CSARDLYSNQPQHF. The CDR3 DNA is TGCAGTGCGCGCGATTTGTATAGCAATCAGCCCCAGCATTTT.

The CDR3 spells CSALARGQDDTEAFF. In DNA form, the CDR3 reads TGCAGTGCCCTAGCGCGCGGACAGGACGACACTGAAGCTTTCTTT. The V gene is TRBV20-1, the J gene TRBJ1-1, with 7 bases that match TRBD1. This CDR3 is built from 15 residues. Germline loops: CDR1 DFQATT, CDR2 SNEGSKA (reference sequence). V lost 6 bases to trimming and J lost 3 bases; unmatched junction nucleotides: 13.

The genes are TRBV2 and TRBJ2-3; the D gene is possibly TRBD2 (5 bases). In germline, CDR1 is SNHLY, CDR2 FYNNEI. The CDR3 consists of 13 residues. Trimming removed 8 bases from V and 2 bases from J, with 11 bases in between. CDR3 sequence: CASLRDITDTQYF. The CDR3, as DNA: TGTGCCAGCTTACGGGATATCACAGATACGCAGTATTTT.

This clonotype was observed a handful of times. This sequence joins TRBV19 and TRBJ1-3; a weak D match, TRBD1 (6 bases). Germline loops: CDR1 LNHDA, CDR2 SQIVND (reference sequence). The V end lost 7 bases, the J end lost 2 bases, and 12 bases lay between the germline ends. The CDR3 covers 14 residues. The CDR3 region has the DNA TGTGCCAGTACTCGGGGGCCAACTGGAAACACCATATATTTT. Residues: CASTRGPTGNTIYF.

This clonotype was detected many times. The chain links TRBV7-9 to TRBJ2-1; 7 bases fit TRBD1. The CDR3 loop spans 16 amino acids. J gave up 2 bases and V 3 bases, and 7 bases lay outside the gene matches. Germline V gene sequence: CDR1 SEHNR, CDR2 FQNEAQ (reference sequence). DNA for the CDR3: TGTGCCAGCAGCTTTCTAACAGGGGACCCCTACAATGAGCAGTTCTTC. Translating it yields CASSFLTGDPYNEQFF.

This chain uses TRBV20-1 with TRBJ2-7; a weak D match, TRBD1 (5 bases). The CDR3 extends over 13 amino acids. Germline V gives CDR1 DFQATT, CDR2 SNEGSKA (reference sequence). V lost 5 bases to trimming and J lost 2 bases, with 13 bases between them. The CDR3: CSASTEGPYEQYF. The CDR3 DNA is TGCAGTGCTTCGACAGAAGGCCCCTACGAGCAGTACTTC.

This clonotype was seen a handful of times. V is TRBV6-6 and J is TRBJ1-1; D gene uncertain. The CDR3 sequence is 13 residues long. V dropped 4 bases and J dropped 3 bases, with 9 bases sitting between them. Germline V CDR1 and CDR2: MNHNY, SVGAGI (reference sequence). CDR3 nucleotides: TGTGCCAGCAGTTTCCGTAAGGACACTGAAGCTTTCTTT. It encodes CASSFRKDTEAFF.

The chain combines TRBV29-1 with TRBJ2-7; D possibly matches TRBD1 or TRBD2 (6 bases each). The V end was cut by 5 bases, the J end by 4 bases, with 18 bases between. Germline V gene data show CDR1 as SQVTM and CDR2 as ANQGSEA. The CDR3 is 14 amino acids. The CDR3 DNA follows: TGCAGCGTTTCTCGGGGGCTTTTAGGGTACGAGCAGTACTTC. As protein: CSVSRGLLGYEQYF.

The CDR3 loop is CASNWGRPLRNEQFF. Here the CDR3 DNA reads TGTGCCAGCAACTGGGGTCGGCCCTTGAGGAATGAGCAGTTCTTC. V usage is TRBV28 and J usage is TRBJ2-1, with unresolved D. The V end was cut by 7 bases, the J end by 7 bases, with 20 bases between. This CDR3 region has 15 residues. The germline V gene encodes CDR1 MDHEN and CDR2 SYDVKM.

This clonotype was counted only a few times. The chain recombines TRBV6-1 with TRBJ2-7; 8 bases are shared with TRBD1. The V gene end was trimmed by 6 bases and the J gene end by 6 bases; junction bases not matched to a gene: 10. The length of the CDR3 is 14 residues. Germline CDR1 reads MNHNS; CDR2 reads SASEGT. CDR3 residues: CASRTPGGSGEQYF. DNA for the CDR3: TGTGCCAGCAGGACCCCAGGGGGCTCGGGCGAGCAGTACTTC.

This chain connects TRBV28 to TRBJ1-2; D gene ambiguous. Trimming cost V 7 bases and J 0 bases, with 12 bases left between them. The CDR3 has 14 amino acids. Germline CDR1 MDHEN, CDR2 SYDVKM. CDR3 in amino acids: CASTAPGTNYGYTF. The CDR3 DNA reads as TGTGCCAGCACCGCCCCCGGTACTAACTATGGCTACACCTTC.

This clonotype was detected ten times or more. The genes are TRBV5-1 and TRBJ1-6; 7 bases agree with TRBD1. V gave up 4 bases and J gave up 3 bases; unmatched junction bases: 4. Germline CDR1 is SGHRS and CDR2 is YFSETQ. CDR3 size: 15 residues. Written as DNA, the CDR3 is TGCGCCAGCAGCAAGGGACAGATCTATAATTCACCCCTCCACTTT. Its protein is CASSKGQIYNSPLHF. The full variable domain, completed using reference TRBV5-1 and TRBJ1-6, is KAGVTQTPRYLIKTRGQQVTLSCSPISGHRSVSWYQQTPGQGLQFLFEYFSETQRNKGNFPGRFSGRQFSNSRSEMNVSTLELGDSALYLCASSKGQIYNSPLHFGNGTRLTVT.

This clonotype occurred a few times. This chain links TRBV20-1 with TRBJ1-3; no reliable D call. The CDR3 has 14 amino acids. The germline gives CDR1 DFQATT, CDR2 SNEGSKA (reference sequence). The germline V and J ends were trimmed by 0 bases and 0 bases, with 6 bases remaining between them. The CDR3 region has the DNA TGCAGTGCTAGAGAGATGGTCTCTGGAAACACCATATATTTT. Residues: CSAREMVSGNTIYF.